The 27 T cell receptor beta chains below were found in one sample sequenced in a study of blood T cells in healthy people across ages. It was with a sample-barcoded 5' primer and a J-beta primer mix that a second PCR of about 6 to 12 cycles was run. TCRdb reprocessed the 5' RACE reads via MiXCR and lists one record per CDR3 protein. This table has around 710,000 distinct CDR3 sequences, about 40% appearing once. Material for sequencing was blood. These receptors came from a woman aged 55 to 70 in good health.

The chain is built from TRBV12-3 or TRBV12-4 and TRBJ1-2; no reliable D call. This CDR3 is 14 amino acids long. Trimming left V 1 base short and J 6 bases short, with 12 bases between. Here the CDR3 reads CASSLGTEADGYTF. The DNA for the CDR3 is TGTGCCAGCAGTTTAGGGACTGAGGCTGATGGCTACACCTTC.

The J gene is TRBJ2-3, the V gene TRBV2; 15 bases line up with TRBD2. Per the germline V gene, CDR1 is SNHLY and CDR2 is FYNNEI. The CDR3 is made up of 18 amino acids. The trim removed 5 bases at V and 1 base at J, leaving 7 bases unmatched. The CDR3 protein is CASSRTSGRAGGTDTQYF. CDR3 nucleotides: TGTGCCAGCAGTCGGACTAGCGGGAGGGCCGGCGGCACAGATACGCAGTATTTT.

The chain is built from TRBV2 and TRBJ1-2, with a weak D call TRBD1 (6 bases). Trimming shortened V by 6 bases and J by 0 bases, and 14 bases separated the two germline ends. This CDR3 is built from 15 residues. Germline-derived CDR1 and CDR2 are SNHLY and FYNNEI. The chain's CDR3 is CASSKPGGANYGYTF. The CDR3 DNA follows: TGTGCCAGCAGCAAGCCCGGGGGCGCTAACTATGGCTACACCTTC. The whole variable domain, remainder taken from reference TRBV2 and TRBJ1-2, is EPEVTQTPSHQVTQMGQEVILRCVPISNHLYFYWYRQILGQKVEFLVSFYNNEISEKSEIFDDQFSVERPDGSNFTLKIRSTKLEDSAMYFCASSKPGGANYGYTFGSGTRLTVV.

The table lists this clonotype with a few counts. The chain has TRBV27 and TRBJ2-3; D possibly matches TRBD1 or TRBD2 (5 bases each). The CDR3 extends over 14 amino acids. V was cut by 4 bases and J by 5 bases, with 13 bases left in between. The V gene's germline CDR1 is MNHEY and CDR2 SMNVEV (reference sequence). CDR3: CASSSWDLLDTQYF. In DNA form, the CDR3 reads TGTGCCAGCAGTTCTTGGGACCTATTAGATACGCAGTATTTT.

The chain links TRBV7-2 to TRBJ1-4, with 9 positions matching TRBD1. CDR3 length: 15 residues. Trimming removed 6 bases from V and 7 bases from J; junction bases left unmatched: 9. Germline CDR1 reads SGHTA; CDR2 reads FQGNSA. The CDR3 sequence: CASSRGQGIGEKLFF. The CDR3 bases are TGTGCCAGCAGTCGGGGACAGGGTATTGGTGAAAAACTGTTTTTT.

The table lists this clonotype with many counts. The V call is TRBV4-2, the J call TRBJ2-3; the D is unclear. This CDR3 comprises 16 residues. Looked up from germline, CDR1 is LGHNA and CDR2 is YNFKEQ. V lost 3 bases and J lost 6, with 19 bases in between. The CDR3 is CASSQTGGRRSDTQYF. In nucleotides, the CDR3 is TGTGCCAGCAGCCAGACGGGCGGAAGAAGATCTGATACGCAGTATTTT.

This clonotype was observed a handful of times. The V call is TRBV9, the J call TRBJ2-5, with D perhaps TRBD2 (6 bases). Germline V gene lookup returns CDR1 SGDLS and CDR2 YYNGEE. The length of the CDR3 is 17 residues. Between the trimmed V and J ends, which lost 0 bases and 5 bases, there was a span of 20 bases. CDR3 residues: CASSVETGDLAFETQYF. As DNA, the CDR3 is TGTGCCAGCAGCGTAGAGACGGGAGATTTAGCTTTTGAGACCCAGTACTTC.

Concerning this clonotype: A read error may be the cause here, since a much bigger clone is one base away. The chain joins TRBV7-3 to TRBJ2-6; D is undetermined. Trimming left V 11 bases short and J 0 bases short, with 14 bases between. The CDR3 is made up of 15 amino acids. Germline V gene lookup returns CDR1 SGHTA and CDR2 FQGTGA. The CDR3 protein is CAGSFMRSGANVLTF. The CDR3, as DNA: TGTGCCGGCTCGTTTATGCGCTCTGGGGCCAACGTCCTGACTTTC.

This chain links TRBV11-2 with TRBJ2-1; D ambiguous. CDR1 SGHAT and CDR2 FQNNGV come from the germline V gene. The V gene lost 5 bases and the J gene lost 4 bases, with 18 bases spanning the gap. The length of the CDR3 is 16 residues. The CDR3, as DNA: TGTGCCAGCAGCCCAGACCGCTCAGCTCGATACAATGAGCAGTTCTTC. Amino acid sequence: CASSPDRSARYNEQFF.

The rearrangement links TRBV7-9 to TRBJ2-1; TRBD1 might be the D (5 bases). CDR1 and CDR2 from the germline V gene are SEHNR and FQNEAQ (reference sequence). The CDR3 sequence is 14 residues long. Deletions cut 3 bases from V and 10 bases from J, with 16 bases between. As DNA, the CDR3 is TGTGCCAGCAGCTTGACAGTAACCTTGTTCGAGCAGTTCTTC. As protein: CASSLTVTLFEQFF.

Remarks on this clonotype: This may be a read error, as it is one base from a much larger clone. The rearrangement uses TRBV29-1 and TRBJ2-1; 9 nucleotides agree with TRBD1. With V trimmed by 7 bases and J by 10 bases, 11 bases remained unmatched. The germline gives CDR1 SQVTM, CDR2 ANQGSEA. This CDR3 has 13 residues. This CDR3 reads CSALTGGLYEQFF. The CDR3, as DNA: TGCAGCGCTCTGACAGGGGGGCTCTACGAGCAGTTCTTC.

The chain's CDR3 is CASSHGPGQRTDYGYTF. The CDR3 bases are TGTGCCAGCAGCCACGGTCCCGGACAACGAACAGACTATGGCTACACCTTC. The V call is TRBV7-2, the J call TRBJ1-2, with a weak D call TRBD1 (5 bases). The CDR3 has 17 residues. Looked up from germline, CDR1 is SGHTA and CDR2 is FQGNSA. Trimming stripped 5 bases from V and 3 bases from J, with 22 bases between.

The chain couples TRBV7-9 to TRBJ1-1, with D maybe TRBD1 (5 bases). Germline V CDR1 and CDR2: SEHNR, FQNEAQ (reference sequence). CDR3 length equals 11 residues. V was pared by 5 bases and J by 8 bases, with 9 bases between. CDR3 amino acids: CASSTGLEAFF. The CDR3 nucleotides are TGTGCCAGCAGCACAGGTTTGGAAGCTTTCTTT.

Points on this clonotype: At one of its ends the junction is not consistent with the germline gene, which may arise from a read error. V is TRBV7-9 and J is TRBJ2-5; D perhaps matches TRBD2 (7 bases). Germline V gene lookup returns CDR1 SEHNR and CDR2 FQNEAQ (reference sequence). CDR3 length equals 15 residues. CDR3 nucleotide sequence: TGTGCCAGCAGCTCAACCGGTGGGGGGCGGGAGATCCAGTACTTC. Its protein is CASSSTGGGREIQYF.

The sample holds one count of this clonotype. The J gene is TRBJ2-3, the V gene TRBV5-1, with D uncertain. Deletions cut 5 bases from V and 4 bases from J, with 14 bases between. Germline V gene sequence: CDR1 SGHRS, CDR2 YFSETQ. The CDR3 spans 14 residues. The CDR3 here is CASSGFMASDTQYF. DNA for the CDR3: TGCGCCAGCAGTGGGTTTATGGCCTCAGATACGCAGTATTTT.

The chain combines TRBV20-1 with TRBJ2-5, with TRBD2 matching 15 bases. The CDR3 is made up of 14 amino acids. Looked up from germline, CDR1 is DFQATT and CDR2 is SNEGSKA (reference sequence). V shed 6 bases and J 11 bases; nucleotides not matched to a gene: 10. CDR3 sequence reads: CSAGAGLAGGEQYF. In DNA, the CDR3 is TGCAGTGCCGGAGCGGGACTAGCGGGAGGAGAGCAGTACTTC.

The chain couples TRBV20-1 to TRBJ2-1; 12 nucleotides agree with TRBD2. The CDR3 has 15 amino acids. Germline trimming cut 6 bases from V and 2 bases from J; bases unmatched to any gene: 5. Germline V gives CDR1 DFQATT, CDR2 SNEGSKA (reference sequence). CDR3: CSAAGLAGTYNEQFF. The CDR3 nucleotides are TGCAGTGCAGCGGGACTAGCGGGTACCTACAATGAGCAGTTCTTC.

The genes are TRBV6-6 and TRBJ1-3; TRBD1 matches at 9 bases. After removal of 7 bases from V and 0 bases from J, the junction contained 7 bases not matched to a gene. Germline-derived CDR1 and CDR2 are MNHNY and SVGAGI (reference sequence). This CDR3 region has 16 residues. CDR3 protein: CASIYGTGSSGNTIYF. CDR3 coding DNA: TGTGCCAGCATCTACGGGACAGGGAGCTCTGGAAACACCATATATTTT.

Worth noting for this clonotype: A read error may produce the germline difference seen at one junction end. The V and J genes are TRBV7-7 and TRBJ2-1; the D gene is possibly TRBD1 (6 bases). Germline V gives CDR1 SSHAT, CDR2 FNYEAQ (reference sequence). This CDR3 has 15 amino acids. The CDR3 spells CASSIGAGDYNEQFF. The DNA of the CDR3 is TGTGCTAGCAGCATCGGGGCAGGGGACTACAATGAGCAGTTCTTC. The whole variable domain, filled in from reference TRBV7-7 and TRBJ2-1, reads GAGVSQSPRYKVTKRGQDVTLRCDPISSHATLYWYQQALGQGPEFLTYFNYEAQPDKSGLPSDRFSAERPEGSISTLTIQRTEQRDSAMYRCASSIGAGDYNEQFFGPGTRLTVL.

In this sample, this clonotype turned up once. The J gene is TRBJ2-3, the V gene TRBV20-1, with 14 bases aligning to TRBD2. Per the germline V gene, CDR1 is DFQATT and CDR2 is SNEGSKA (reference sequence). Losses at the gene ends were 6 bases for V and 9 bases for J; bases not matched to a gene: 8. CDR3 length: 14 amino acids. CDR3 sequence reads: CSARLAGGHRTQYF. The CDR3 nucleotides are TGCAGTGCACGACTAGCGGGAGGGCATAGGACGCAGTATTTT.

The chain links TRBV24-1 to TRBJ1-2; 10 bases line up with TRBD1. Germline V gene sequence: CDR1 KGHDR, CDR2 SFDVKD. The junction had 14 bases not matched to a gene; V was cut back by 4 bases and J by 13 bases. This CDR3 is built from 15 residues. In DNA form, the CDR3 reads TGTGCCACCAGTGACCCTAACCGACAGGGGGCCCGACGCACCTTC. It translates to CATSDPNRQGARRTF.

V usage is TRBV28 and J usage is TRBJ2-1, with TRBD2 matching 8 bases. The J call is in doubt because the DNA end fits TRBJ2-7 better. The CDR3 length is 15 residues. Germline V gene data show CDR1 as MDHEN and CDR2 as SYDVKM. The CDR3 is CASRPTSGLYNEQYF. The CDR3 region has the DNA TGTGCCAGCAGGCCTACTAGCGGACTCTACAATGAGCAGTACTTC.

J is TRBJ2-1 and V is TRBV15; no clear D gene. The V and J ends lost 2 bases and 0 bases respectively, with 11 bases between them. The germline gives CDR1 LNHNV, CDR2 YYDKDF (reference sequence). CDR3 length: 16 amino acids. The DNA for the CDR3 is TGTGCCACCAGCAGACTGAAACCGAGCTCCTACAATGAGCAGTTCTTC. Encoded protein: CATSRLKPSSYNEQFF.

In nucleotides, the CDR3 is TGTGCCAGCAGAGGCCTAGCGGGTAGAGGAGTCACAGATACGCAGTATTTT. It is translated as CASRGLAGRGVTDTQYF. The V call is TRBV6-1, the J call TRBJ2-3; the match to TRBD2 covers 8 bases. Germline CDR1 and CDR2: MNHNS and SASEGT. Germline trimming cut 6 bases from V and 2 bases from J; bases unmatched to any gene: 13. The CDR3 is 17 residues long.

The chain joins TRBV6-6 to TRBJ2-7, with 9 bases fitting TRBD2. CDR1 and CDR2 from the germline V gene are MNHNY and SVGAGI (reference sequence). The CDR3 contains 14 residues. The V and J ends lost 4 bases and 5 bases, in that order; junction bases with no gene match: 6. Written as DNA, the CDR3 is TGTGCCAGCAGTTCTAGCGGGGAGTTGAACGAGCAGTACTTC. It encodes CASSSSGELNEQYF.

The CDR3 DNA follows: TGTGCCAGCAAAAGGAATAGCGACTCAGGTGGCTACACCTTC. As protein: CASKRNSDSGGYTF. The gene calls are TRBV6-2 or TRBV6-3 and TRBJ1-2; no clear D. CDR3 size: 14 residues. Between the trimmed V and J ends, which lost 7 bases and 7 bases, there was a span of 19 bases. The V gene's germline CDR1 is MNHEY and CDR2 SVGEGT.

The chain couples TRBV13 to TRBJ2-2; D may be TRBD1 or TRBD2 (5 bases each). Germline V gives CDR1 PRHDT, CDR2 FYEKMQ (reference sequence). Trimming left V 4 bases short and J 4 bases short, with 13 bases between. The CDR3 length is 15 residues. The CDR3 DNA sequence: TGTGCCAGCAGCTCGGGGCACCGCCTCACCGGGGAGCTGTTTTTT. Its protein is CASSSGHRLTGELFF.